The rows below give T cell receptor beta chains drawn from one sample of a study of blood T cell repertoires in COVID-19. TCRdb's table, derived via immunoSEQ multiplex PCR, lists solely in-frame clones and lacks some. The data show 230,000 or so clones, 65% to 90% seen once. Specimen: peripheral blood. The receptors were gathered from a human donor in a cohort sampled during active COVID-19. Each CDR3 is given with its conserved first and last residue. The order of the fields is V gene, clone size, J gene, D gene, CDR3 protein, CDR3 DNA. A D gene is named only where the DNA matches it firmly. Size values are once, few and many counts, or a class for expanded clones, and some rows have none.

>TRBV10-3|-|TRBJ1-1|TRBD1
CAIKQGARTEAFF
TGTGCCATTAAACAGGGGGCCCGCACTGAAGCTTTCTTT
>TRBV6-6|-|TRBJ1-6|-
CASSQQRVERSPLHF
TGTGCCAGCAGTCAACAACGGGTTGAAAGATCACCCCTCCACTTT
>TRBV18|-|TRBJ1-1|-
CASSNSRGTEAFF
TGTGCCAGCTCAAATAGTCGAGGCACTGAAGCTTTCTTT
>TRBV18|-|TRBJ1-4|TRBD1
CASSLAGTDNEKLFF
TGTGCCAGCTCATTAGCCGGGACAGATAATGAAAAACTGTTTTTT
>TRBV15|-|TRBJ1-4|TRBD1
CATSISRGLWEKLFF
TGTGCCACCAGCATCTCCAGGGGGCTGTGGGAAAAACTGTTTTTT
>TRBV27|-|TRBJ2-7|-
CASSYNRGGHEQYF
TGTGCCAGCAGTTACAACAGGGGAGGCCACGAGCAGTACTTC
>TRBV18|few|TRBJ1-5|-
CASSAGGDQPQHF
TGTGCCAGCTCCGCGGGGGGGGATCAGCCCCAGCATTTT
>TRBV19|once|TRBJ2-7|TRBD2
CASSIGLAYEQYF
TGTGCCAGTAGTATTGGACTAGCCTACGAGCAGTACTTC
>TRBV27|-|TRBJ1-1|-
CASSLGGVMNTEAFF
TGTGCCAGCAGTTTAGGGGGGGTTATGAACACTGAAGCTTTCTTT
>TRBV19|-|TRBJ2-7|TRBD2
CASRLAGAYEQYF
TGTGCCAGTAGACTAGCGGGAGCCTACGAGCAGTACTTC
>TRBV27|-|TRBJ1-4|TRBD1
CASSSGQGRLGKKLFF
TGTGCCAGCAGTTCCGGACAGGGACGACTTGGTAAAAAACTGTTTTTT
>TRBV19|-|TRBJ1-2|TRBD1
CASSKGQGLPNYGYTF
TGTGCCTCCAGTAAGGGACAGGGGTTACCTAACTATGGCTACACCTTC
>TRBV6-5|-|TRBJ2-7|TRBD1
CASSFGQGEQYF
TGTGCCAGCAGTTTTGGACAGGGCGAGCAGTACTTC
>TRBV7-9|few|TRBJ1-2|TRBD1
CASSRLRDRDYGYTF
TGTGCCAGCAGCCGTCTTCGGGACAGGGACTATGGCTACACCTTC
>TRBV28|-|TRBJ2-7|-
CASRRQGGSSYEQYF
TGTGCCAGCAGAAGACAGGGAGGCTCCTCCTACGAGCAGTACTTC
>TRBV11-1|-|TRBJ2-1|-
CASRSGSLYNEQFF
TGTGCCAGCAGGAGTGGTAGCCTTTACAATGAGCAGTTCTTC
>TRBV7-6|-|TRBJ2-3|-
CASSAPGGWGDTQYF
TGTGCCAGCAGCGCCCCGGGGGGCTGGGGAGATACGCAGTATTTT
>TRBV5-1|-|TRBJ2-1|TRBD1
CASSGGQGHYNEQFF
TGCGCCAGCAGCGGGGGACAGGGTCATTACAATGAGCAGTTCTTC
>TRBV4-3|-|TRBJ2-7|TRBD2
CASSQNLAGPYEQYF
TGCGCCAGCAGCCAAAATCTAGCGGGACCCTACGAGCAGTACTTC
>TRBV6-2/TRBV6-3|-|TRBJ2-7|TRBD2
CASSYSGLGSGSVPYEQYF
TGTGCCAGCAGTTACTCTGGGCTGGGCAGCGGGAGTGTCCCCTACGAGCAGTACTTC
>TRBV24-1|-|TRBJ2-7|-
CATSGQMGHEQYF
TGTGCCACCAGTGGCCAAATGGGCCACGAGCAGTACTTC
>TRBV19|-|TRBJ2-1|TRBD2
CASSMRREVNNEQFF
TGTGCCAGTAGTATGCGGCGGGAGGTCAACAATGAGCAGTTCTTC
>TRBV4-1|-|TRBJ1-2|-
CASSQDINSNYGYTF
TGCGCCAGCAGCCAAGATATAAACAGTAACTATGGCTACACCTTC
>TRBV7-9|-|TRBJ2-5|TRBD2
CASSFTTGGETQYF
TGTGCCAGCAGCTTTACGACGGGAGGGGAGACCCAGTACTTC
>TRBV19|-|TRBJ1-1|-
CASSIKGIDTEAFF
TGTGCCAGTAGTATTAAGGGGATCGACACTGAAGCTTTCTTT
>TRBV5-1|-|TRBJ1-2|TRBD1
CASSWTGGDGYTF
TGCGCCAGCAGCTGGACAGGGGGGGATGGCTACACCTTC
>TRBV3-1/TRBV3-2|-|TRBJ2-2|-
CASSQFQGTGELFF
TGTGCCAGCAGCCAATTCCAGGGGACCGGGGAGCTGTTTTTT
>TRBV28|-|TRBJ2-7|TRBD2
CASTRPGTSGEQYF
TGTGCCAGCACCCGACCTGGGACTAGCGGCGAGCAGTACTTC
>TRBV4-2|-|TRBJ2-7|-
CASSQDYRVPHEQYF
TGTGCCAGCAGCCAAGATTACAGGGTCCCCCACGAGCAGTACTTC
>TRBV7-8|-|TRBJ1-4|TRBD1
CASSLLTGNEKLFF
TGTGCCAGCAGCTTACTGACAGGGAATGAAAAACTGTTTTTT
>TRBV4-3|-|TRBJ2-5|TRBD1
CASSQDVGTGRETQYF
TGCGCCAGCAGCCAAGATGTTGGGACAGGGCGAGAGACCCAGTACTTC
>TRBV3-1/TRBV3-2|-|TRBJ1-1|-
CASSQAGGPTEAFF
TGTGCCAGCAGCCAAGCGGGAGGGCCCACTGAAGCTTTCTTT
>TRBV6-5|-|TRBJ2-3|TRBD2
CASSYSGTRVDTQYF
TGTGCCAGCAGTTACTCAGGGACTAGGGTTGATACGCAGTATTTT
>TRBV19|few|TRBJ2-5|TRBD1
CASSIRGPAETQYF
TGTGCCAGTAGTATAAGGGGGCCAGCGGAGACCCAGTACTTC
>TRBV19|-|TRBJ2-7|-
CASSMKGARYEQYF
TGTGCCAGTAGTATGAAAGGGGCCCGCTACGAGCAGTACTTC
>TRBV28|-|TRBJ2-3|TRBD2
CASGNEGLAGALFSTDTQYF
TGTGCCAGCGGAAACGAGGGACTAGCGGGAGCGCTCTTTAGCACAGATACGCAGTATTTT
>TRBV18|-|TRBJ1-5|TRBD1
CASSSLTGGGQPQHF
TGTGCCAGCTCATCCCTTACAGGGGGCGGTCAGCCCCAGCATTTT
>TRBV7-6|-|TRBJ2-2|-
CASSLKGRAQNTGELFF
TGTGCCAGCAGCTTAAAAGGGCGGGCGCAGAACACCGGGGAGCTGTTTTTT
>TRBV7-2|-|TRBJ2-2|-
CASSLAGVNTGELFF
TGTGCCAGCAGCTTAGCGGGAGTGAACACCGGGGAGCTGTTTTTT
>TRBV4-2|once|TRBJ2-7|TRBD1
CASSQGTGTYEQYF
TGTGCCAGCAGCCAAGGGACAGGGACCTACGAGCAGTACTTC
>TRBV27|-|TRBJ1-2|-
CASSLLRSGTKGGSYGYTF
TGTGCCAGCAGTTTATTGAGATCCGGCACCAAAGGAGGTAGCTATGGCTACACCTTC
>TRBV21-1|-|TRBJ2-5|-
CASSKASGGETQYF
TGTGCCAGCAGCAAAGCCTCCGGGGGAGAGACCCAGTACTTC
>TRBV7-9|-|TRBJ1-6|-
CASMRGGNSPLHF
TGTGCCAGCATGAGAGGGGGTAATTCACCCCTCCACTTT
>TRBV21-1|-|TRBJ2-1|-
CASSTLHEQFF
TGTGCCAGCAGCACCCTCCATGAGCAGTTCTTC
>TRBV18|-|TRBJ2-7|TRBD1
CASSGHRGAYEQYF
TGTGCCAGCTCAGGCCACAGGGGGGCCTACGAGCAGTACTTC
>TRBV6-2/TRBV6-3|few|TRBJ2-5|TRBD2
CASSRSGRRGETQYF
TGTGCCAGCAGCCGTAGCGGGAGGAGGGGGGAGACCCAGTACTTC
>TRBV19|-|TRBJ2-3|-
CASSLGLILDTQYF
TGTGCCAGTAGTCTCGGACTCATTCTAGATACGCAGTATTTT
>TRBV2|-|TRBJ1-5|TRBD1
CASTRSGQGNQPQHF
TGTGCCAGCACCCGATCTGGACAGGGGAATCAGCCCCAGCATTTT
>TRBV19|few|TRBJ1-5|TRBD1
CASSPRDRGMTGPQHF
TGTGCCAGTAGTCCTCGGGACAGGGGAATGACAGGGCCCCAGCATTTT
>TRBV2|-|TRBJ1-5|TRBD1
CASMPGTGSQPQHF
TGTGCCAGCATGCCCGGGACAGGGAGTCAGCCCCAGCATTTT
>TRBV6-2/TRBV6-3|-|TRBJ2-1|-
CASSLEGGDNEQFF
TGTGCCAGCAGTTTGGAGGGAGGCGACAATGAGCAGTTCTTC
>TRBV3-1/TRBV3-2|-|TRBJ2-7|-
CASRPTNTYEQYF
TGTGCCAGCAGACCTACTAATACCTACGAGCAGTACTTC
>TRBV7-2|-|TRBJ1-1|TRBD1
CASSPYTGTGYAFF
TGTGCCAGCAGCCCTTACACCGGGACAGGGTACGCTTTCTTT
>TRBV27|few|TRBJ2-7|TRBD2
CASRARGGWDHEQYF
TGTGCCAGCAGGGCCCGGGGGGGCTGGGATCACGAGCAGTACTTC
>TRBV7-2|-|TRBJ2-1|-
CASSLGGDTYNEQFF
TGTGCCAGCAGCCTGGGGGGGGACACCTACAATGAGCAGTTCTTC